Each of the 9 T cell receptor beta chains below was sequenced from the same sample in a study of early T cells in non-severe SARS-CoV-2 infection (dated by TCRdb to the early 2020s). The library was produced with 5' RACE. Reads for this sample came from a NextSeq 500. The public reads were reprocessed in TCRdb via fastp at Q25 and MiXCR, keeping in-frame beta chains. Rows matching on CDR3 protein sequence are summarized as one entry with the most common DNA and genes. The sample table contains approximately 39,000 distinct CDR3 sequences; only one count was recorded for approximately 6.6% of them. Of the sample, approximately 26% falls within the top ten clones. The sequencing used whole blood, collected at baseline. Receptors originate from an adult who was a healthcare worker with PCR-confirmed SARS-CoV-2 infection or an uninfected control (not recorded which).

This clonotype appeared many times. The chain carries TRBV6-1 and TRBJ2-1, with TRBD2 matching 8 bases. Germline CDR1 and CDR2: MNHNS and SASEGT. V lost 3 bases and J lost 5; bases outside the gene matches: 12. This CDR3 region has 17 residues. The CDR3 region has the DNA TGTGCCAGCAGTGACGACCCCGGACTAGCCGGAAACAATGAGCAGTTCTTC. It encodes CASSDDPGLAGNNEQFF.

This clonotype showed up just a few times. This chain joins TRBV29-1 and TRBJ1-1; D is possibly TRBD1 (6 bases). CDR1 is SQVTM, CDR2 ANQGSEA, per germline. This CDR3 comprises 13 residues. Trimming stripped 5 bases from V and 5 bases from J, with 15 bases between. As DNA, the CDR3 is TGCAGCGTTCTACGACAGGAGGGGACTGAAGCTTTCTTT. Translated, it gives CSVLRQEGTEAFF.

The rearrangement links TRBV7-2 to TRBJ2-1; D is perhaps TRBD2 (5 bases). The germline gives CDR1 SGHTA, CDR2 FQGNSA. The V end lost 8 bases, the J end lost 1 base, and 9 bases lay between the germline ends. CDR3 length: 13 amino acids. The CDR3 nucleotides read TGTGCCAGCTGCCGGGATTCCTACAATGAGCAGTTCTTC. Protein sequence: CASCRDSYNEQFF.

This clonotype was seen ten or more times. This chain uses TRBV28 with TRBJ1-1; the match to TRBD1 covers 8 bases. J lost 1 base, V lost 3 bases, and 7 bases had no gene match. The germline V gene has CDR1 MDHEN and CDR2 SYDVKM. This CDR3 contains 16 residues. The CDR3 bases are TGTGCCAGCAGTTTCCTCGGACAGGGACAGAACACTGAAGCTTTCTTT. Protein: CASSFLGQGQNTEAFF.

This clonotype was counted a few times. The V and J genes are TRBV19 and TRBJ2-1; 8 nucleotides align to TRBD2. With 1 base clipped from V and 9 bases from J, the junction kept 8 bases outside the gene matches. The CDR3 sequence is 15 residues long. Germline CDR1 reads LNHDA; CDR2 reads SQIVND (reference sequence). The CDR3 is CASSIARGLGGEQFF. Here the CDR3 DNA reads TGTGCCAGTAGTATAGCCCGGGGACTAGGGGGTGAGCAGTTCTTC.

In its sample, this clonotype was seen many times. V gene TRBV20-1 combines with J gene TRBJ1-6; D gene uncertain. This CDR3 is built from 13 residues. Trimming left V 0 bases short and J 7 bases short, with 7 bases between. Germline V gene sequence: CDR1 DFQATT, CDR2 SNEGSKA (reference sequence). The DNA for the CDR3 is TGCAGTGCTAGAGATAAGTGGAATTCACCCCTCCACTTT. Amino acids: CSARDKWNSPLHF.

This clonotype was picked up a small number of times. CDR3 in DNA: TGTGCCAGCTCTCACCCTCCTCCCTACGAGCAGTACTTC. Its translation is CASSHPPPYEQYF. The chain employs TRBV12-3 or TRBV12-4 and TRBJ2-7, with D unresolved. This CDR3 spans 13 amino acids. The germline V and J ends were trimmed by 8 bases and 2 bases, with 13 bases remaining between them.

This clonotype was detected ten times or more. The chain recombines TRBV20-1 with TRBJ2-7, with TRBD2 matching 14 bases. The V gene end was trimmed by 2 bases and the J gene end by 5 bases; junction bases not matched to a gene: 5. The CDR3 covers 15 residues. Germline values: CDR1 DFQATT, CDR2 SNEGSKA (reference sequence). CDR3 in DNA: TGCAGTGCTAGACGGACTAGCGGGAGGCGCGACGAGCAGTACTTC. It is translated as CSARRTSGRRDEQYF.

The table lists this clonotype with many counts. V usage is TRBV11-2 and J usage is TRBJ1-2; D gene unclear. The CDR3 is 15 amino acids. In germline, CDR1 is SGHAT, CDR2 FQNNGV. Deletions cut 2 bases from V and 0 bases from J, with 10 bases between. This CDR3 is CASSLLAGANYGYTF. The CDR3 coding sequence is TGTGCCAGCAGCTTATTGGCAGGAGCTAACTATGGCTACACCTTC. Drawing the rest from reference TRBV11-2 and TRBJ1-2, the complete variable domain is EAGVAQSPRYKIIEKRQSVAFWCNPISGHATLYWYQQILGQGPKLLIQFQNNGVVDDSQLPKDRFSAERLKGVDSTLKIQPAKLEDSAVYLCASSLLAGANYGYTFGSGTRLTVV.